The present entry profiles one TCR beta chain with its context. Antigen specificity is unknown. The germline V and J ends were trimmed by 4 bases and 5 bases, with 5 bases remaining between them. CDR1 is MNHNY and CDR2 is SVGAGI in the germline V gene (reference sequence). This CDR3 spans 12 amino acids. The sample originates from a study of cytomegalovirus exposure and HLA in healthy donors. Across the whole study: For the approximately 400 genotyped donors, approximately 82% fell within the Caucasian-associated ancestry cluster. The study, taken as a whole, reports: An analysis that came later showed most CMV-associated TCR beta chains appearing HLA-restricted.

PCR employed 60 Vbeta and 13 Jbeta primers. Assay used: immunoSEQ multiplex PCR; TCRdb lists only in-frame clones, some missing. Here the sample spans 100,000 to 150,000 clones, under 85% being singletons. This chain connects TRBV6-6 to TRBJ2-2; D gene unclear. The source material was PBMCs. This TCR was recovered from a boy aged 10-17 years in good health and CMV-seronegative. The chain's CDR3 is CASSLETGELFF. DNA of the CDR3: TGTGCCAGCAGTTTGGAGACCGGGGAGCTGTTTTTT.